These T cell receptor beta chains were read from a single sample in a study of blood T cells in healthy people across ages. TCRdb reprocessed the 5' RACE reads via MiXCR and lists one record per CDR3 protein. Altogether about 830,000 distinct CDR3 sequences are present, under 80% being singletons, with the ten largest covering about a quarter. Sequenced material: blood. All receptors come from a man aged 25 to 40 in good health. Each CDR3 is given with its conserved first and last residue. The D gene is left open where the match is weak. Clone size is shown for a subset of rows, as once, few, many or a class of expanded clone.

d_call j_call v_call clone_size cdr3_aa cdr3_nt
TRBD2 TRBJ2-7 TRBV12-3/TRBV12-4 - CASSRLAQDEQYF TGTGCCAGCAGTAGACTAGCTCAGGACGAGCAGTACTTC
- TRBJ1-1 TRBV20-1 - CRPRAGVDTEAFF TGCAGGCCGAGGGCAGGGGTAGACACTGAAGCTTTCTTT
- TRBJ2-6 TRBV29-1 - CSVSQWPVGANVLTF TGCAGCGTATCTCAGTGGCCGGTTGGGGCCAACGTCCTGACTTTC
- TRBJ2-5 TRBV28 - CASGETQRRETQYF TGTGCCAGCGGCGAAACACAGAGGCGGGAGACCCAGTACTTC
TRBD1 TRBJ1-2 TRBV12-3/TRBV12-4 - CASRGRQGRYGYTF TGTGCCAGCAGGGGACGACAGGGACGCTATGGCTACACCTTC
- TRBJ1-6 TRBV28 - CASGDTAALHF TGTGCCAGCGGCGACACGGCCGCCCTCCACTTT
- TRBJ2-3 TRBV10-3 - CAIMRGSTDTQYF TGTGCCATCATGAGGGGCAGCACAGATACGCAGTATTTT
TRBD1 TRBJ1-2 TRBV6-5 - CASSQDREGYTF TGTGCCAGCAGCCAGGACAGGGAAGGCTACACCTTC
TRBD1 TRBJ1-6 TRBV4-2 - CASSHRQGQDSPLHF TGTGCCAGCAGCCACCGACAGGGCCAAGATTCACCCCTCCACTTT
- TRBJ2-7 TRBV28 - CASSPMEGTLNYEQYF TGTGCCAGCAGCCCCATGGAGGGGACACTGAATTACGAGCAGTACTTC
- TRBJ2-1 TRBV20-1 - CSASLRNEQFF TGCAGTGCTTCACTTCGCAATGAGCAGTTCTTC
- TRBJ2-4 TRBV18 - CASSSPPREQYF TGTGCCAGCTCGTCTCCCCCACGGGAGCAGTACTTC
TRBD1 TRBJ1-1 TRBV15 - CATSQTTGAGAFF TGTGCCACCAGCCAAACGACAGGGGCCGGGGCTTTCTTT
- TRBJ2-6 TRBV29-1 few CSVERGSAGANVLTF TGCAGCGTTGAAAGGGGGAGCGCTGGGGCCAACGTCCTGACTTTC
- TRBJ2-7 TRBV7-9 - CASSFDRASYEQYF TGTGCCAGCAGCTTTGATAGGGCATCCTACGAGCAGTACTTC
TRBD1 TRBJ1-5 TRBV4-2 - CASSPLGQGGQPQHF TGTGCCAGCAGCCCCCTAGGACAGGGAGGTCAGCCCCAGCATTTT
- TRBJ2-1 TRBV7-3 - CASSISGTGYNEQFF TGTGCCAGCAGCATTAGCGGGACAGGGTACAATGAGCAGTTCTTC
TRBD2 TRBJ2-3 TRBV20-1 - CSALTSGGSHKTDTQYF TGCAGTGCCTTGACTAGCGGGGGGTCTCATAAAACAGATACGCAGTATTTT
- TRBJ2-3 TRBV5-1 - CASSLEDRLQYF TGCGCCAGCAGCTTGGAAGACAGACTGCAGTATTTT
TRBD2 TRBJ2-1 TRBV7-3 - CASSINVAGASEQFF TGTGCCAGCAGCATAAACGTAGCGGGGGCTAGTGAGCAGTTCTTC
TRBD2 TRBJ2-1 TRBV27 few CASSSGLARGDEQFF TGTGCCAGCAGTTCAGGACTAGCGAGGGGAGATGAGCAGTTCTTC
- TRBJ2-3 TRBV6-2/TRBV6-3 - CASTDSADTQYF TGTGCCAGCACCGACAGCGCAGATACGCAGTATTTT
- TRBJ2-7 TRBV12-3/TRBV12-4 - CASSLGYSSYEQYF TGTGCCAGCAGTTTGGGGTATAGCTCCTACGAGCAGTACTTC
TRBD1 TRBJ2-5 TRBV15 - CATSRSTGGQETQYF TGTGCCACCAGCAGATCGACAGGGGGACAAGAGACCCAGTACTTC
- TRBJ2-6 TRBV24-1 - CATSDRTDSGANVLTF TGTGCCACCAGTGATAGGACAGACTCTGGGGCCAACGTCCTGACTTTC
- TRBJ2-3 TRBV5-1 - CASSLAPSGPGVRDTQYF TGCGCCAGCAGCTTGGCACCTTCGGGTCCAGGGGTGAGAGATACGCAGTATTTT
- TRBJ1-2 TRBV7-2 few CASAGGYGYTF TGTGCCAGCGCCGGGGGCTATGGCTACACCTTC
- TRBJ2-3 TRBV28 few CASSVTGPDTQYF TGTGCCAGCAGTGTCACAGGGCCGGATACGCAGTATTTT
- TRBJ2-7 TRBV12-3/TRBV12-4 - CASSFVRIGGPTYEQYF TGTGCCAGCAGTTTCGTCAGAATCGGGGGGCCAACCTACGAGCAGTACTTC
TRBD2 TRBJ2-3 TRBV27 - CASSFSGTSGGRNTQYF TGTGCCAGCAGTTTTTCCGGGACTAGCGGGGGGAGAAATACGCAGTATTTT
- TRBJ2-3 TRBV20-1 - CSATDSLDGTDTQYF TGCAGTGCTACGGACTCTCTCGACGGCACAGATACGCAGTATTTT
- TRBJ2-7 TRBV20-1 few CSANPASLDYEQYF TGCAGTGCTAATCCCGCGTCTCTAGATTACGAGCAGTACTTC
- TRBJ1-2 TRBV12-3/TRBV12-4 - CASSSTAQGYGYTF TGTGCCAGCAGTTCCACAGCGCAGGGCTATGGCTACACCTTC
- TRBJ1-6 TRBV11-2 - CASSLVLISRDSPLHF TGTGCCAGCAGCTTAGTGTTGATTTCCAGGGATTCACCCCTCCACTTT
- TRBJ2-1 TRBV6-5 few CASTTGSSYNEQFF TGTGCCAGCACCACCGGAAGCTCCTACAATGAGCAGTTCTTC
- TRBJ2-1 TRBV5-1 - CASSFYVGGLYNEQFF TGCGCCAGCAGCTTTTATGTGGGGGGCCTCTACAATGAGCAGTTCTTC
- TRBJ2-1 TRBV4-3 - CASSHGTPSSYNEQFF TGCGCCAGCAGCCATGGGACCCCAAGCTCCTACAATGAGCAGTTCTTC
TRBD2 TRBJ2-7 TRBV20-1 - CSAAPGLAGAFTYEQYF TGCAGTGCTGCACCGGGACTAGCGGGGGCGTTCACCTACGAGCAGTACTTC
- TRBJ1-1 TRBV28 - CASSSLTDYTEAFF TGTGCCAGCAGTTCCTTGACAGATTACACTGAAGCTTTCTTT
- TRBJ1-2 TRBV29-1 - CSVSQAPGYTF TGCAGCGTGTCACAGGCCCCGGGCTACACCTTC
TRBD1 TRBJ2-1 TRBV29-1 once CSAEGTDSYNEQFF TGCAGCGCTGAGGGGACAGACTCCTACAATGAGCAGTTCTTC
- TRBJ2-5 TRBV20-1 - CSARETETQYF TGCAGTGCTAGGGAAACAGAGACCCAGTACTTC
- TRBJ1-2 TRBV25-1 - CASRSNLYGYTF TGTGCCAGCAGGTCGAACCTTTATGGCTACACCTTC
- TRBJ1-2 TRBV15 - CATSRDTGRGYGYTF TGTGCCACCAGCAGAGATACAGGGCGCGGCTATGGCTACACCTTC
- TRBJ2-2 TRBV9 once CASSASTADANTGELFF TGTGCCAGCAGCGCTTCGACGGCGGACGCGAACACCGGGGAGCTGTTTTTT
TRBD1 TRBJ2-7 TRBV10-3 - CAILGQNYEQYF TGTGCCATCTTGGGACAGAACTACGAGCAGTACTTC
TRBD2 TRBJ2-3 TRBV4-2 few CASSQTGGRTDTQYF TGTGCCAGCAGCCAAACGGGGGGGCGCACAGATACGCAGTATTTT
TRBD1 TRBJ1-5 TRBV20-1 - CSARSLGQGVNQPQHF TGCAGTGCTAGAAGCCTCGGACAGGGGGTTAATCAGCCCCAGCATTTT
TRBD1 TRBJ1-4 TRBV5-1 - CASSSYDRGPNEKLFF TGCGCCAGCAGCTCCTACGACAGGGGACCCAATGAAAAACTGTTTTTT